Given below is one TCR beta chain in context. The record originates from a study of Ad26.COV2.S vaccination and SARS-CoV-2 variants. Treatment specified: around 19 received Ad26.COV2.S at low or high dose, single or two shots; about 5 received placebo; per-sample allocation not given. All samples were drawn on day 63, counting from the first vaccine or placebo injection. The assay was immunoSEQ multiplex PCR, and TCRdb's table has in-frame clones only and misses some. The sample holds 300,000 to 400,000 clones, 85% seen once. The sample was peripheral blood, taken in a trial of Ad26.COV2.S vaccine versus placebo. The TCR sequence derives from a person between 18 and 65 years old who received the Ad26.COV2.S COVID-19 vaccine or a placebo.

The CDR3 region is CASRQGLSGGFTDTQYF. The CDR3 nucleotides are TGCGCCAGCCGGCAGGGGCTTAGCGGGGGGTTCACAGATACGCAGTATTTT. The V gene is TRBV10-2, the J gene TRBJ2-3; 10 bases agree with TRBD2. The CDR3 spans 17 residues. Per germline, CDR1 WSHSY and CDR2 SAAADI. The trim removed 8 bases at V and 2 bases at J, leaving 13 bases unmatched.